This TCR beta chain derives from a study of Graves' ophthalmopathy and Graves' hyperthyroidism. Study findings and constraints: Detected in blood as well were most expanded thyroid clonotypes with frequency above 0.001.

Investigators amplified TCR beta CDR3 regions from RNA transcripts. HTBI primers were used in a first-round RT-PCR, which preceded a second-round multiplex PCR. TCRdb re-derived calls from the multiplex PCR reads in MiXCR, one entry per CDR3 protein. The repertoire includes about 40,000 distinct CDR3 sequences, under 65% of them detected once, and more than 15% sits in the top ten. In this cohort, patients with other autoimmune diseases, uncontrolled infections, pregnancy or lactation were excluded. The CDR3 is 14 residues long. Trimming took off 6 bases at V and 5 bases at J, with 10 bases between the two ends. Per the germline V gene, CDR1 is KGHDR and CDR2 is SFDVKD. A note on this clonotype: What it binds is unknown.

Material: peripheral blood. The TCR sequence derives from an adult man with Graves' ophthalmopathy. The chain couples TRBV24-1 to TRBJ1-6; D is ambiguous. This CDR3 is CATSSGLNNSPLHF. The CDR3 DNA sequence: TGTGCCACCAGTTCAGGCTTGAATAATTCACCCCTCCACTTT.